These T cell receptor beta chains were read from a single sample in a study of T cell repertoires in cytomegalovirus infection. Each CDR3 protein gets one entry after TCRdb re-called the reads with MiXCR. Of around 710,000 distinct CDR3 sequences listed, 25% to 35% are singletons. Their recognized antigens are unknown. The source material was cultured CD8+ T cells from PBMCs, sampled from culture after CMV antigen stimulation. These receptors all come from a human donor in good health (CMV status not recorded). Some clones in this sample may be carry-over from other donors' samples. CDR3s include the opening cysteine and the closing phenylalanine or tryptophan. D genes are given only for firm matches. A clone size is listed for some rows: how often the clone was seen (once, few, many), or a class if it is expanded.

V,D,size,J,CDR3,DNA
TRBV14,-,-,TRBJ1-2,CASSQETSDGYTF,TGTGCCAGCAGCCAAGAGACAAGCGATGGCTACACCTTC
TRBV7-9,TRBD1,many,TRBJ1-5,CASSLDRGQPQHF,TGTGCCAGCAGCTTAGACAGGGGCCAGCCCCAGCATTTT
TRBV12-3/TRBV12-4,-,-,TRBJ2-2,CASSFNRAINTGELFF,TGTGCCAGCAGTTTCAACAGGGCGATTAACACCGGGGAGCTGTTTTTT
TRBV27,TRBD1,few,TRBJ1-2,CASSLYGQGEVVNYGYTF,TGTGCCAGCAGTTTATATGGGCAGGGGGAGGTTGTGAACTATGGCTACACCTTC
TRBV10-3,-,few,TRBJ1-5,CAISEDGNALRPQHF,TGTGCCATCAGTGAGGACGGGAACGCGCTTCGGCCCCAGCATTTT
TRBV12-5,TRBD2,-,TRBJ2-5,CASGLLASGGQETQYF,TGTGCTAGTGGTTTGTTGGCTAGCGGGGGCCAAGAGACCCAGTACTTC
TRBV7-9,-,-,TRBJ2-4,CASSPDRDLAKNIQYF,TGTGCCAGCAGTCCCGACAGAGACCTTGCCAAAAACATTCAGTACTTC
TRBV6-5,TRBD2,few,TRBJ2-3,CASSRKTSGGPSTDTQYF,TGTGCCAGCAGTCGGAAGACTAGCGGGGGACCAAGCACAGATACGCAGTATTTT
TRBV4-1,-,-,TRBJ1-1,CASSQDLIGEEAFF,TGCGCCAGCAGCCAAGATCTGATAGGGGAAGAAGCTTTCTTT
TRBV12-3/TRBV12-4,-,-,TRBJ2-3,CASSPKGFDTQYF,TGTGCCAGCAGCCCTAAAGGATTTGATACGCAGTATTTT
TRBV10-3,TRBD1,few,TRBJ1-5,CAIRGTDSNQPQHF,TGTGCCATCAGAGGGACAGATAGCAATCAGCCCCAGCATTTT
TRBV7-4,-,once,TRBJ2-1,CASSLGHPIYYEQFF,TGTGCCAGCAGCTTAGGACACCCCATTTACTATGAGCAGTTCTTC
TRBV27,-,few,TRBJ2-2,CASTIVGTGELFF,TGTGCCAGCACCATTGTTGGCACCGGGGAGCTGTTTTTT
TRBV7-8,-,-,TRBJ2-1,CASSLAGALSSYNEQFF,TGTGCCAGCAGCTTAGCCGGGGCTCTTAGCTCCTACAATGAGCAGTTCTTC
TRBV10-1,TRBD2,few,TRBJ2-1,CASSESGTTNNEQFF,TGCGCCAGCAGTGAATCCGGGACTACCAACAATGAGCAGTTCTTC
TRBV27,-,-,TRBJ1-2,CASSLRLGWEDTF,TGTGCCAGCAGTTTAAGGCTGGGGTGGGAGGACACCTTC
TRBV27,-,many,TRBJ1-2,CASAGTNYGYTF,TGTGCCAGCGCGGGGACCAACTATGGCTACACCTTC
TRBV2,-,once,TRBJ2-1,CAGPRDSRNEQFF,TGTGCCGGCCCGCGGGACAGCCGCAATGAGCAGTTCTTC
TRBV19,-,few,TRBJ1-2,CASSISLTGPADGYTF,TGTGCCAGTAGTATCTCCCTGACGGGACCCGCGGATGGCTACACCTTC
TRBV27,TRBD1,-,TRBJ1-5,CASSMGQAGYSNQPQHF,TGTGCCAGCAGTATGGGACAGGCGGGATATAGCAATCAGCCCCAGCATTTT
TRBV7-6,-,many,TRBJ2-1,CASSLAAGRYYNEQFF,TGTGCCAGCAGCTTAGCGGCGGGGAGGTACTACAATGAGCAGTTCTTC
TRBV7-6,-,-,TRBJ1-5,CASSISDSNQPQHF,TGTGCCAGCAGCATTTCCGACAGCAATCAGCCCCAGCATTTT
TRBV7-7,-,-,TRBJ1-2,CASSLGPGEIYGYTF,TGTGCTAGCAGCTTAGGGCCGGGAGAGATCTATGGCTACACCTTC
TRBV29-1,-,few,TRBJ2-7,CSVESLNPYEQYF,TGCAGCGTTGAATCCCTGAACCCCTACGAGCAGTACTTC
TRBV4-1,-,-,TRBJ1-2,CASSQDSSGSDGYTF,TGCGCCAGCAGCCAAGATTCGTCGGGGTCTGATGGCTACACCTTC
TRBV24-1,TRBD1,few,TRBJ2-5,CATGQGYQETQYF,TGTGCCACCGGACAGGGATACCAAGAGACCCAGTACTTC
TRBV6-1,TRBD1,few,TRBJ2-4,CATMGTGAIQYF,TGTGCCACCATGGGGACAGGGGCCATTCAGTACTTC
TRBV10-3,TRBD1,few,TRBJ2-1,CAIRDRGYNEQFF,TGTGCCATCAGGGACAGGGGCTACAATGAGCAGTTCTTC
TRBV6-2/TRBV6-3,-,-,TRBJ1-1,CASSYSLERNTEAFF,TGTGCCAGCAGTTACTCCCTGGAAAGGAACACTGAAGCTTTCTTT
TRBV6-4,-,-,TRBJ2-1,CASSYGTHNEQFF,TGTGCCAGCAGTTACGGGACTCATAATGAGCAGTTCTTC
TRBV4-3,TRBD2,-,TRBJ2-1,CASSPLMGAGFYNEQFF,TGCGCCAGCAGCCCCCTAATGGGAGCGGGGTTCTACAATGAGCAGTTCTTC
TRBV6-1,TRBD1,few,TRBJ1-4,CASGSLRTGVTNEKLFF,TGTGCCAGCGGGTCTCTTAGGACAGGGGTAACTAATGAAAAACTGTTTTTT
TRBV7-6,-,many,TRBJ2-1,CASSPRGVIYNEQFF,TGTGCCAGCAGCCCCCGAGGGGTCATCTACAATGAGCAGTTCTTC